This T cell receptor beta chain was recorded in a study of T cells in Graves' hyperthyroidism and ophthalmopathy (dated by TCRdb to between 2018 and 2021). Background on the whole study: Peripheral blood samples were taken at initial diagnosis, before any treatment was given. TCR V-J signatures able to tell the groups apart were searched for in a discovery cohort of approximately 95 patients, of whom around 43 had Graves' ophthalmopathy and 55 to 65 had stable Graves' hyperthyroidism. Whether ophthalmopathy could be predicted prospectively was tested in an independent validation cohort made up of roughly 19 hyperthyroidism patients plus 17 patients who later progressed to ophthalmopathy. The 100 or so discovery patients were divided at random into training and test sets in a 7:3 ratio. In more than 5 Graves' hyperthyroidism patients, the study also compared T-cell repertoires from thyroid tissue with T-cell repertoires from blood. Once sampling was done, hyperthyroidism patients were given methimazole at a starting dose of 30 mg daily, whereas ophthalmopathy patients were given high-dose intravenous methylprednisolone. TCR Vbeta CDR3 sequencing of roughly 140 peripheral blood samples (approximately 44 ophthalmopathy, 75 to 80 hyperthyroidism and approximately 17 progressor patients) is reported in the paper.

This clonotype has at least ten counts. No cognate antigen has been identified for it. Nothing much larger sits one base from this clone, and base qualities are not available. Moderately to severely active disease, a Clinical Activity Score of at least 3, a NOSPECS grade of at least 4, and a duration under 3 months were present in ophthalmopathy patients. Patients with uncontrolled infections, other autoimmune diseases, pregnancy or lactation were excluded. Clinical symptoms, serum thyroxine and TRAb, thyroid ultrasound, and orbital computed tomography formed the basis for the diagnoses. PBMCs were separated from roughly 10 ml of fresh peripheral blood using Ficoll-Paque density gradient centrifugation. Total RNA was extracted using Trizol reagent, and RNA quality was assessed on an Agilent 2100 Bioanalyzer. Paper-wide results and their limitations: No statistical method was used to set the sample size in advance, and investigators knew the group allocation. A 13 V-J signature model separated ophthalmopathy from stable hyperthyroidism, with about 88% sensitivity and 81.08% specificity in cross-validation and 80%/75% in testing. Most expanded thyroid clonotypes (frequency above 0.001) were also detected in blood, suggesting blood repertoires may reflect thyroid immune responses. In validation, progression to ophthalmopathy was predicted by the model with nearly 71% sensitivity and under 85% specificity, a median of about 6.8 months before onset.

Here V drops 5 bases and J drops 2 bases, and the junction holds 5 bases not matched to any gene. Taken from cysteine to phenylalanine, the CDR3 has 15 residues. Only CDR3 DNA remains: 45 bases, in frame from the first base. For CDR1 and CDR2, the germline V gene (reference sequence) lists MNHEY and SMNVEV. The TCR beta CDR3 regions were amplified from the RNA transcripts. The first round of RT-PCR for the TCR CDR3 was performed with the HTBI primer set and the Qiagen OneStep RT-PCR kit. Libraries were constructed in a second round of multiplex PCR, after which size selection and purification were carried out. Paired-end sequencing of the libraries was performed with 100 bp reads on an Illumina HiSeq2000. Turning to the authors' computational methods: SOAPnuke was used to process the raw data, throwing out any read that contained adapters or uncalled bases, had a mean Phred below 15, or lacked an exact constant-primer or identifier match. COPE v1.2.5 was used to merge high-quality paired reads, and clonotypes were defined as unique nucleotide sequences. MiTCR v1.1 was used to align clonotypes to the IMGT TRBV, TRBD and TRBJ reference segments. Only V-J combinations with frequency above 0.0001, covering about 99% of repertoires, were analysed. The TCS score was defined as F50 (clonal expansion) divided by E x V (chaos), with BLOSUM62-based TCRdist calculated between CDR3 peptides within each V-J. Welch's t-statistics and random forest reduced 450 to 600 V-J features to some 14, which were used in a naive Bayes classifier (R e1071). Through fastp at Q25 and MiXCR, TCRdb rebuilt clones from the public reads, retaining in-frame beta chains. Entries are consolidated by CDR3 protein sequence, retaining the most common genes and DNA. TCRdb's processing, not the study's, gives the V and J calls here. The sample table shows about 600,000 distinct CDR3 sequences, and roughly 15% are seen once. 12% of the sample comes from the top ten.

Input material: blood. This TCR derives from a woman aged 45-59 years with Graves' ophthalmopathy. The V and J genes are TRBV27 and TRBJ2-2; the central 7 bases match TRBD1. The CDR3 region: CASSKGTDNTGELFF. The DNA sequence reads TGTGCCAGCAGTAAAGGGACAGACAACACCGGGGAGCTGTTTTTT.